These 22 T cell receptor beta chains were all obtained from the same sample, sequenced in a study of T-cell reconstitution after alpha-beta-depleted transplantation in children. A library of TCRbeta sequences, prepared with unique molecular identifiers, was generated. TCRdb reprocessed the PCR reads with MiXCR, giving one entry per CDR3 protein. Among 7,500 to 9,500 distinct CDR3 sequences, around 30% were seen once, and the ten largest hold under 2.5%. Sequencing was performed on peripheral blood, taken 60 days after TCRalphabeta/CD19-depleted stem cell transplant. The receptors were gathered from a boy younger than two who had a stem cell transplant for SCID, so the T cells may come from the graft donor.

This sequence joins TRBV10-3 and TRBJ1-2; possibly TRBD1 for D (5 bases). The V gene's germline CDR1 is ENHRY and CDR2 SYGVKD. The CDR3 extends over 13 amino acids. Deletions cut 4 bases from V and 8 bases from J, with 14 bases between. The CDR3 sequence: CAISGTLREGYTF. As DNA, the CDR3 is TGTGCCATCAGTGGGACACTCAGGGAGGGCTACACCTTC.

This clonotype qualifies as medium-sized (0.01 to 0.1%). The genes are TRBV18 and TRBJ2-7, with D unresolved. Trimming stripped 1 base from V and 2 bases from J, with 12 bases between. CDR1 and CDR2 (germline): KGHSH, LQKENI. The CDR3 totals 15 residues. This CDR3 reads CASSPHQSYTYEQYF. Written as DNA, the CDR3 is TGTGCCAGCTCACCACACCAAAGCTACACCTACGAGCAGTACTTC.

This clonotype is medium-sized in the sample. The chain combines TRBV20-1 with TRBJ2-5; tentative D call: TRBD1 (6 bases). Germline V gene lookup returns CDR1 DFQATT and CDR2 SNEGSKA (reference sequence). Trimming took 2 bases from V and 4 from J, leaving 14 bases between them. The CDR3 totals 14 residues. CDR3 nucleotide sequence: TGCAGTGCTAGAAGGCGAAAAGGGGGAGAGACCCAGTACTTC. Translating it yields CSARRRKGGETQYF.

This clonotype is medium-sized in the sample. The CDR3 sequence is CSVDRWGVDTQYF. The CDR3 coding sequence is TGCAGCGTTGATAGGTGGGGGGTAGATACGCAGTATTTT. This chain uses TRBV29-1 with TRBJ2-3; the D gene is possibly TRBD2 (6 bases). CDR3 length: 13 residues. Germline CDR1 reads SQVTM; CDR2 reads ANQGSEA. The V end lost 3 bases, the J end lost 5 bases, and 12 bases lay between the germline ends.

The CDR3 bases are TGTGCCTGGAGTGTAAGCACAGATACGCAGTATTTT. Translating gives CAWSVSTDTQYF. The chain uses TRBV30 and TRBJ2-3; D is undetermined. The V and J ends lost 0 bases and 0 bases respectively, with 1 base between them. This CDR3 has 12 amino acids. Per germline, CDR1 GTSNPN and CDR2 SVGIG (reference sequence).

This clonotype is medium-sized in the sample. The J gene is TRBJ2-2, the V gene TRBV7-9; D uncertain. The CDR3 is 14 amino acids. Germline lookup yields CDR1 SEHNR and CDR2 FQNEAQ (reference sequence). V gave up 3 bases and J gave up 6 bases, with 11 bases separating them. The CDR3: CASSFRKRSGELFF. DNA of the CDR3: TGTGCCAGCAGCTTTAGGAAAAGGTCCGGGGAGCTGTTTTTT.

The sample holds many counts of this clonotype. The V call is TRBV6-1, the J call TRBJ1-1; D uncertain. In germline, CDR1 is MNHNS, CDR2 SASEGT. Trimming left V 8 bases short and J 1 base short, with 14 bases between. This CDR3 contains 14 residues. CDR3 amino acids: CASEGGEWNTEAFF. The CDR3 DNA reads as TGTGCCAGCGAAGGCGGGGAATGGAACACTGAAGCTTTCTTT.

This clonotype was detected a few times. The J gene is TRBJ1-5, the V gene TRBV6-1; D might be TRBD1 (6 bases). Per germline, CDR1 MNHNS and CDR2 SASEGT. Trimming pared 6 bases from V and 1 base from J, leaving 13 bases between. This CDR3 is built from 15 residues. The CDR3 region has the DNA TGTGCCAGCAGCGTATTAAGGGGGAGCAATCAGCCCCAGCATTTT. Amino acids: CASSVLRGSNQPQHF.

This clonotype is labeled medium-sized. The chain links TRBV7-8 to TRBJ2-6, with no clear D. Trimming stripped 4 bases from V and 0 bases from J, with 10 bases between. Germline CDR1 and CDR2: SGHVS and FQNEAQ. The CDR3 is made up of 16 amino acids. In nucleotides, the CDR3 is TGTGCCAGCAGCTCAGGACGGTTCTCTGGGGCCAACGTCCTGACTTTC. Its translation is CASSSGRFSGANVLTF. Supplemented by reference TRBV7-8 and TRBJ2-6, the full variable domain reads GAGVSQSPRYKVAKRGQDVALRCDPISGHVSLFWYQQALGQGPEFLTYFQNEAQLDKSGLPSDRFFAERPEGSVSTLKIQRTQQEDSAVYLCASSSGRFSGANVLTFGAGSRLTVL.

This clonotype was seen more than once but under ten times. This chain uses TRBV10-3 with TRBJ2-7; D is ambiguous. This CDR3 contains 15 residues. V lost 0 bases and J 4 bases, leaving 13 bases between the germline ends. Looked up from germline, CDR1 is ENHRY and CDR2 is SYGVKD. In DNA, the CDR3 is TGTGCCATCAGTGAGTCGCCCGGAATGGGGTACGAGCAGTACTTC. Residues: CAISESPGMGYEQYF.

The chain combines TRBV5-6 with TRBJ2-5; 12 positions match TRBD2. Germline CDR1 is SGHDT and CDR2 is YYEEEE. Unmatched junction bases numbered 2, after V lost 1 base and J lost 4 bases. The CDR3 is made up of 15 amino acids. The CDR3 loop reads CASSLRTSGTETQYF. The CDR3 nucleotides are TGTGCCAGCAGCTTGAGGACTAGCGGGACAGAGACCCAGTACTTC.

Within the sample, this clonotype is medium-sized. This chain joins TRBV12-5 and TRBJ2-4, with TRBD1 as a possible D gene (6 bases). In germline, CDR1 is LGHNT, CDR2 FRNRAP. V dropped 3 bases and J dropped 2 bases, with 8 bases sitting between them. This CDR3 has 14 residues. The CDR3 loop reads CASGLGQTKNIQYF. DNA of the CDR3: TGTGCTAGTGGTTTAGGACAGACCAAAAACATTCAGTACTTC.

The rearrangement uses TRBV7-8 and TRBJ1-5; D ambiguous. The V end was cut by 0 bases, the J end by 5 bases, with 11 bases between. This CDR3 region has 15 residues. The germline gives CDR1 SGHVS, CDR2 FQNEAQ. The CDR3, as DNA: TGTGCCAGCAGCTTAGCGCGTCAGGCACATCAGCCCCAGCATTTT. As protein: CASSLARQAHQPQHF.

This clonotype rates as medium-sized. The V and J genes are TRBV4-2 and TRBJ2-5; 10 bases line up with TRBD2. Germline lookup yields CDR1 LGHNA and CDR2 YNFKEQ. With 0 bases clipped from V and 5 bases from J, the junction kept 9 bases outside the gene matches. There are 17 residues in the CDR3. The DNA for the CDR3 is TGTGCCAGCAGCCAAGATTATATAGCGGGGGGTCTCGAGACCCAGTACTTC. Protein: CASSQDYIAGGLETQYF.

The rearrangement joins TRBV5-5 to TRBJ2-7; D is unresolved. The CDR3 runs 12 residues. CDR1 is SGHKS and CDR2 is YYEKEE in the germline V gene (reference sequence). Between the trimmed V and J ends, which lost 0 bases and 2 bases, there was a span of 3 bases. As DNA, the CDR3 is TGTGCCAGCAGCTTGGTTCCCTACGAGCAGTACTTC. Translating it yields CASSLVPYEQYF.

This clonotype rates as medium-sized. This chain uses TRBV15 with TRBJ2-4; D gene uncertain. Germline V lookup: CDR1 LNHNV, CDR2 YYDKDF (reference sequence). This CDR3 spans 14 amino acids. Trimming stripped 0 bases from V and 6 bases from J, with 9 bases between. CDR3 in DNA: TGTGCCACCAGCAGAGATAGTGCCGGAAACATTCAGTACTTC. Translated: CATSRDSAGNIQYF.

The chain joins TRBV5-1 to TRBJ2-5; D call uncertain. Germline CDR1 is SGHRS and CDR2 is YFSETQ. V lost 4 bases to trimming and J lost 0 bases, with 1 base between them. The CDR3 has 11 residues. CDR3 nucleotide sequence: TGCGCCAGCAGCAACCAAGAGACCCAGTACTTC. Protein sequence: CASSNQETQYF.

A word on this clonotype: Here the CDR3 omits its conserved ending phenylalanine or tryptophan, so a read error is the likely source. The chain couples TRBV5-1 to TRBJ2-1; TRBD2 is a possible D gene (6 bases). The CDR3 has 13 residues. In germline, CDR1 is SGHRS, CDR2 YFSETQ. Trimming took 4 bases from V and 6 from J, leaving 11 bases between them. The CDR3 reads CASSPDYLNEQFL. DNA of the CDR3: TGCGCCAGCAGCCCGGACTACCTCAATGAGCAGTTCTTG.

CDR3 sequence: CASSRTGDTGELFF. The DNA for the CDR3 is TGTGCCAGCAGTCGGACGGGGGACACCGGGGAGCTGTTTTTT. The chain combines TRBV6-4 with TRBJ2-2; D is possibly TRBD2 (6 bases). V was shortened by 5 bases and J by 3 bases, with 10 bases between the two germline ends. Germline CDR1 reads MRHNA; CDR2 reads SNTAGT. This CDR3 is 14 amino acids long.

This chain joins TRBV12-3 or TRBV12-4 and TRBJ2-3; 8 bases map to TRBD2. V lost 6 bases and J lost 5; bases outside the gene matches: 7. CDR3 length equals 14 residues. The CDR3 coding sequence is TGTGCCAGCAGGCTAGCGGGTAAAGGAGATACGCAGTATTTT. Translated: CASRLAGKGDTQYF.

At least ten counts were recorded for this clonotype. CDR3 in amino acids: CASSFSRAGARETQYF. The CDR3 DNA reads TGTGCCAGCAGTTTTAGTCGCGCGGGGGCGCGGGAGACCCAGTACTTC. The V gene is TRBV27, the J gene TRBJ2-5; D perhaps matches TRBD2 (7 bases). In germline, CDR1 is MNHEY, CDR2 SMNVEV (reference sequence). Trimming left V 3 bases short and J 5 bases short, with 19 bases between. The CDR3 is made up of 16 amino acids.

By share of the sample, this clonotype is medium-sized. The V call is TRBV6-5, the J call TRBJ1-5; 9 nucleotides line up with TRBD1. Trimming removed 6 bases from V and 1 base from J; junction bases left unmatched: 4. The CDR3 contains 15 residues. Germline CDR1 is MNHEY and CDR2 is SVGAGI. The CDR3 DNA reads as TGTGCCAGCAGAACAGGGGGCTCGAGCAATCAGCCCCAGCATTTT. As protein: CASRTGGSSNQPQHF.